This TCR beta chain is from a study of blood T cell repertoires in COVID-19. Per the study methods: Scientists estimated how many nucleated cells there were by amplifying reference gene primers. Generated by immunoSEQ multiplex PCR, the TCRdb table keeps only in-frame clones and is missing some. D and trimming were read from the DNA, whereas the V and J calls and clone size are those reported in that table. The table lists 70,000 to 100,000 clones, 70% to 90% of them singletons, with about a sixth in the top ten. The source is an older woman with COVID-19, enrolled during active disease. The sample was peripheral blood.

Written as DNA, the CDR3 is TGTGCCAGCAGCCCCCTTGGTAGCTATGGCTACACCTTC. It specifies CASSPLGSYGYTF. The rearrangement links TRBV27 to TRBJ1-2, with D unresolved. CDR3 length: 13 residues. V lost 6 bases and J lost 4, with 12 bases in between. Germline V gene sequence: CDR1 MNHEY, CDR2 SMNVEV (reference sequence).